This record looks at one TCR beta chain sequence and its context. The entry originates in a study of blood T cell repertoires in COVID-19. Across the study: From T cells, B-cell-depleted T cells, or PBMCs came the material, which was cDNA or gDNA.

As originally analysed: Counts of nucleated cells, estimated from reference gene primer amplification, were obtained. The assay was immunoSEQ multiplex PCR, and TCRdb's table has in-frame clones only and misses some. D and trimming come from the DNA, and the V and J calls and clone size come from that table. Among some 130,000 clones listed, approximately 84% were seen once. CDR1 is SGHNT and CDR2 is YYREEE in the germline V gene (reference sequence). CDR3 length: 15 amino acids. V shed 3 bases and J 2 bases; nucleotides not matched to a gene: 3. This receptor was obtained from a man in his 60s with acute or convalescent COVID-19. The chain joins TRBV5-4 to TRBJ2-7; 12 bases fit TRBD2. The specimen sequenced was peripheral blood. The CDR3 nucleotides read TGTGCCAGCAGCTCCGGACTAGCGGGACCCTACGAGCAGTACTTC. Translating it yields CASSSGLAGPYEQYF.